The 31 T cell receptor beta chains listed next were all sequenced from one sample in a study of cytomegalovirus exposure and HLA in healthy donors. 13 Jbeta primers and 60 Vbeta primers were used for the PCR. Sequenced by immunoSEQ multiplex PCR; TCRdb stores in-frame clones only, minus some. The table lists approximately 120,000 clones. The specimen sequenced was PBMCs. These TCRs come from a man in his forties in good health and CMV-seronegative.

The V and J genes are TRBV9 and TRBJ2-1; 12 nucleotides match TRBD2. Germline V gives CDR1 SGDLS, CDR2 YYNGEE. This CDR3 contains 15 residues. V was clipped by 10 bases and J by 5 bases; unmatched bases: 10. CDR3 coding DNA: TGTGCCTACCCGACTAGCGGGAGAGGTCACAATGAGCAGTTCTTC. The encoded protein is CAYPTSGRGHNEQFF.

The chain has TRBV7-9 and TRBJ2-5; the D is unclear. TRBJ2-7 matches the DNA end more closely, so the J call is doubtful. The CDR3 extends over 13 amino acids. Germline CDR1 and CDR2: SEHNR and FQNEAQ (reference sequence). This CDR3 is CASSRPGFYEQYF. CDR3 coding DNA: TGTGCCAGCAGCCGCCCCGGTTTCTACGAGCAGTACTTC.

The V and J genes are TRBV27 and TRBJ2-3, with TRBD2 identical over 9 bases. The CDR3 is 14 amino acids. Per germline, CDR1 MNHEY and CDR2 SMNVEV (reference sequence). V shed 6 bases and J 5 bases; nucleotides not matched to a gene: 6. CDR3 region: CASRRLAGLDTQYF. The CDR3 bases are TGTGCCAGCAGACGTCTAGCGGGACTAGATACGCAGTATTTT.

The chain combines TRBV5-5 with TRBJ2-2; 11 nucleotides match TRBD1. With V trimmed by 3 bases and J by 4 bases, 2 bases remained unmatched. Looked up from germline, CDR1 is SGHKS and CDR2 is YYEKEE (reference sequence). This CDR3 has 15 amino acids. CDR3 DNA sequence: TGTGCCAGCAGCTGGGACAGGGGGGGCACCGGGGAGCTGTTTTTT. Residues: CASSWDRGGTGELFF.

This chain uses TRBV9 with TRBJ2-2, with unresolved D. The CDR3 covers 12 residues. Germline CDR1 reads SGDLS; CDR2 reads YYNGEE. Trimming left V 0 bases short and J 7 bases short, with 4 bases between. The CDR3 bases are TGTGCCAGCAGCGTAGCTGTCGGGGAGCTGTTTTTT. This encodes CASSVAVGELFF.

V is TRBV29-1 and J is TRBJ2-1, with 9 bases matching TRBD2. Unmatched junction bases numbered 24, after V lost 7 bases and J lost 8 bases. Looked up from germline, CDR1 is SQVTM and CDR2 is ANQGSEA. This CDR3 comprises 18 residues. Here the CDR3 DNA reads TGCAGCGCCAGCGTCATCATACATAGCGGGAGTTTGATCGATGAGCAGTTCTTC. This codes for CSASVIIHSGSLIDEQFF.

This sequence joins TRBV9 and TRBJ1-5; TRBD1 agrees at 11 bases. The CDR3 contains 15 residues. The V segment lost 3 bases and the J segment 3 bases; nucleotides outside the gene matches: 2. Germline lookup yields CDR1 SGDLS and CDR2 YYNGEE. The CDR3 spells CASSEGQGDNQPQHF. The CDR3 nucleotides read TGTGCCAGCAGCGAGGGACAGGGGGACAATCAGCCCCAGCATTTT.

The chain recombines TRBV5-4 with TRBJ2-7, with D tentatively TRBD1 (6 bases). Germline loops: CDR1 SGHNT, CDR2 YYREEE (reference sequence). V gave up 0 bases and J gave up 2 bases, with 9 bases separating them. This CDR3 has 14 residues. CDR3 residues: CASSLAGHTYEQYF. DNA of the CDR3: TGTGCCAGCAGCTTGGCGGGACACACCTACGAGCAGTACTTC.

This sequence joins TRBV7-3 and TRBJ2-6; D call uncertain. Germline CDR1 SGHTA, CDR2 FQGTGA. The V and J ends lost 5 bases and 4 bases respectively, with 12 bases between them. The CDR3 runs to 15 residues. This chain's CDR3 is CASSPKTPGANVLTF. The CDR3 DNA is TGTGCCAGCAGCCCTAAAACCCCCGGGGCCAACGTCCTGACTTTC. Full variable domain (outside the CDR3, taken from reference TRBV7-3 and TRBJ2-6): GAGVSQTPSNKVTEKGKYVELRCDPISGHTALYWYRQSLGQGPEFLIYFQGTGAADDSGLPNDRFFAVRPEGSVSTLKIQRTERGDSAVYLCASSPKTPGANVLTFGAGSRLTVL.

V and J are TRBV5-4 and TRBJ2-5, with D possibly TRBD2 on 6 matching bases. The CDR3 covers 15 residues. Per germline, CDR1 SGHNT and CDR2 YYREEE (reference sequence). Between the trimmed V and J ends, which lost 4 bases and 0 bases, there was a span of 13 bases. In DNA form, the CDR3 reads TGTGCCAGCAGCGCCAGCGGGCTGTACCAAGAGACCCAGTACTTC. This gives the protein CASSASGLYQETQYF. The complete variable domain, with remaining parts taken from reference TRBV5-4 and TRBJ2-5, reads ETGVTQSPTHLIKTRGQQVTLRCSSQSGHNTVSWYQQALGQGPQFIFQYYREEENGRGNFPPRFSGLQFPNYSSELNVNALELDDSALYLCASSASGLYQETQYFGPGTRLLVL.

The chain uses TRBV7-9 and TRBJ2-7, with 9 bases identical to TRBD2. The germline gives CDR1 SEHNR, CDR2 FQNEAQ (reference sequence). V lost 0 bases and J lost 5; bases outside the gene matches: 8. CDR3 length: 16 amino acids. The DNA of the CDR3 is TGTGCCAGCAGCTTAGCGTCGGCGAGCGGGGGGAACGAGCAGTACTTC. This gives the protein CASSLASASGGNEQYF. Based on the CDR3 plus reference TRBV7-9 and TRBJ2-7, the full variable domain is DTGVSQNPRHKITKRGQNVTFRCDPISEHNRLYWYRQTLGQGPEFLTYFQNEAQLEKSRLLSDRFSAERPKGSFSTLEIQRTEQGDSAMYLCASSLASASGGNEQYFGPGTRLTVT.

CDR3 nucleotides: TGCGCCAGCAGCTTGGGGGTCTCATTAGCGGCCTCCTACGAGCAGTACTTC. Translated: CASSLGVSLAASYEQYF. V gene TRBV5-1 combines with J gene TRBJ2-7, with D possibly being TRBD2 (6 bases). V was shortened by 0 bases and J by 0 bases, with 16 bases between the two germline ends. CDR1 and CDR2 from the germline V gene are SGHRS and YFSETQ. This CDR3 region has 17 residues.

This rearrangement joins TRBV9 to TRBJ2-3; a possible D gene is TRBD2 (5 bases). The CDR3 is made up of 15 amino acids. The V gene's germline CDR1 is SGDLS and CDR2 YYNGEE. Trimming removed 0 bases at V and 0 bases at J, with 8 bases between. In nucleotides, the CDR3 is TGTGCCAGCAGCGTAGAGGGAGAGAGCACAGATACGCAGTATTTT. It yields the protein CASSVEGESTDTQYF.

The chain has TRBV7-2 and TRBJ2-1, with D tentatively TRBD2 (5 bases). Per germline, CDR1 SGHTA and CDR2 FQGNSA. V was shortened by 6 bases and J by 2 bases, with 17 bases between the two germline ends. The CDR3 consists of 16 residues. Here the CDR3 DNA reads TGTGCCAGCAGTTTGGATGCTAGCAACCCCTACAATGAGCAGTTCTTC. It yields the protein CASSLDASNPYNEQFF.

The V call is TRBV4-1, the J call TRBJ1-2; tentatively, D is TRBD1 (6 bases). There are 16 residues in the CDR3. With 1 base removed from V and 2 bases from J, the gap between germline ends came to 14 bases. Germline loops: CDR1 MGHRA, CDR2 YSYEKL. The CDR3 nucleotides read TGCGCCAGCAGCCAAGCCCTTCAGGGGACCAACTATGGCTACACCTTC. Its translation: CASSQALQGTNYGYTF.

This chain uses TRBV28 with TRBJ2-3; TRBD2 agrees at 11 bases. CDR3 length: 16 residues. Germline V gene lookup returns CDR1 MDHEN and CDR2 SYDVKM. After removal of 3 bases from V and 4 bases from J, the junction contained 6 bases not matched to a gene. CDR3 sequence (DNA): TGTGCCAGCAGTTTTGGTCTAGCGGGAGGACCAGATACGCAGTATTTT. It yields the protein CASSFGLAGGPDTQYF.

The V gene is TRBV28, the J gene TRBJ1-1; no clear D. Germline CDR1 MDHEN, CDR2 SYDVKM. The CDR3 spans 13 residues. Trimming took 10 bases from V and 0 from J, leaving 12 bases between them. CDR3 in amino acids: CAIQNTVNTEAFF. The CDR3 DNA sequence: TGTGCCATCCAAAACACAGTGAACACTGAAGCTTTCTTT.

J is TRBJ2-2 and V is TRBV5-1; D possibly corresponds to TRBD2 (6 bases). Trimming pared 1 base from V and 1 base from J, leaving 8 bases between. The CDR3 is 15 amino acids. The germline gives CDR1 SGHRS, CDR2 YFSETQ. CDR3 DNA: TGCGCCAGCAGCTTGTTTAGCGGGAACACCGGGGAGCTGTTTTTT. Protein: CASSLFSGNTGELFF.

CDR3 in amino acids: CASSPGRGPWTYEQYF. The CDR3 coding sequence is TGTGCCAGCAGCCCCGGGAGGGGTCCTTGGACCTACGAGCAGTACTTC. The chain couples TRBV5-6 to TRBJ2-7, with 8 bases that match TRBD2. Per germline, CDR1 SGHDT and CDR2 YYEEEE. This CDR3 is 16 amino acids long. V lost 4 bases, J lost 2 bases, and 11 bases stayed unmatched.

The V and J genes are TRBV2 and TRBJ2-3; TRBD2 might be the D (5 bases). CDR1 and CDR2 from the germline V gene are SNHLY and FYNNEI. V dropped 11 bases and J dropped 0 bases, with 12 bases sitting between them. The CDR3 is 13 residues long. The DNA for the CDR3 is TGTGCCGCCAGGACTGATAGCACAGATACGCAGTATTTT. Encoded protein: CAARTDSTDTQYF.

The chain has TRBV11-3 and TRBJ1-2, with 9 bases aligning to TRBD1. The CDR3 totals 14 residues. The V segment lost 5 bases and the J segment 3 bases; nucleotides outside the gene matches: 4. Germline V gives CDR1 SGHNT, CDR2 YENEEA. CDR3 DNA: TGTGCCAGCAGCCCCGGACAGGGGTACTATGGCTACACCTTC. It yields the protein CASSPGQGYYGYTF. Full variable domain (outside the CDR3, taken from reference TRBV11-3 and TRBJ1-2): EAGVVQSPRYKIIEKKQPVAFWCNPISGHNTLYWYLQNLGQGPELLIRYENEEAVDDSQLPKDRFSAERLKGVDSTLKIQPAELGDSAVYLCASSPGQGYYGYTFGSGTRLTVV.

The chain combines TRBV7-8 with TRBJ1-5; 8 nucleotides line up with TRBD1. Germline V lookup: CDR1 SGHVS, CDR2 FQNEAQ. This CDR3 has 16 amino acids. V gave up 3 bases and J gave up 2 bases; unmatched junction bases: 6. The CDR3 nucleotides read TGTGCCAGCAGCTTTGAATCGGGACAGGGCAATCAGCCCCAGCATTTT. Translation gives CASSFESGQGNQPQHF.

The gene calls are TRBV5-4 and TRBJ2-7; D remains ambiguous. V was cut by 3 bases and J by 3 bases, with 10 bases left in between. The CDR3 contains 13 residues. Germline CDR1 reads SGHNT; CDR2 reads YYREEE (reference sequence). The CDR3 DNA sequence: TGTGCCAGCAGCTCCGTGTCAGGCTACGAGCAGTACTTC. Protein product: CASSSVSGYEQYF.

The rearrangement uses TRBV9 and TRBJ2-3; no clear D gene. There are 12 residues in the CDR3. CDR1 and CDR2 from the germline V gene are SGDLS and YYNGEE. With 0 bases removed from V and 5 bases from J, the gap between germline ends came to 4 bases. CDR3 sequence: CASSVGEDTQYF. The CDR3 DNA sequence: TGTGCCAGCAGCGTAGGAGAAGATACGCAGTATTTT.

This chain links TRBV6-4 with TRBJ2-3; D not resolved. Trimming took off 2 bases at V and 2 bases at J, with 5 bases between the two ends. From germline, CDR1 is MRHNA and CDR2 SNTAGT. The CDR3 has 13 amino acids. For the CDR3, the DNA is TGTGCCAGCAGTGACGCGCCCACAGATACGCAGTATTTT. Its translation: CASSDAPTDTQYF.

The chain combines TRBV7-3 with TRBJ2-1, with D unresolved. The CDR3 consists of 11 residues. Germline V gives CDR1 SGHTA, CDR2 FQGTGA. Trimming shortened V by 4 bases and J by 8 bases, and 6 bases separated the two germline ends. The chain's CDR3 is CASSSRDEQFF. The CDR3 DNA is TGTGCCAGCAGCTCCCGAGATGAGCAGTTCTTC.

The chain is built from TRBV6-1 and TRBJ1-5; 8 positions match TRBD1. From germline, CDR1 is MNHNS and CDR2 SASEGT. Trimming at V came to 4 bases and at J to 5 bases, leaving 13 bases not matched to a gene. This CDR3 region has 17 residues. CDR3 in DNA: TGTGCCAGCAGTGCCGCTTCTGGGACAGGAGGCTATCAGCCCCAGCATTTT. Encoded protein: CASSAASGTGGYQPQHF.

The rearrangement links TRBV28 to TRBJ2-7; tentative D call: TRBD2 (5 bases). CDR3 length: 15 residues. Trimming removed 4 bases at V and 4 bases at J, with 17 bases between. Germline CDR1 MDHEN, CDR2 SYDVKM. CDR3 nucleotides: TGTGCCAGCAGTTCACCTAACAGTCCGGGGTACGAGCAGTACTTC. Encoded protein: CASSSPNSPGYEQYF.

The chain couples TRBV6-1 to TRBJ1-1; D not resolved. V lost 4 bases to trimming and J lost 13 bases, with 16 bases between them. Germline CDR1 is MNHNS and CDR2 is SASEGT. This CDR3 region has 12 residues. The DNA of the CDR3 is TGTGCCAGCAGTGCTATGCGAGAAAGAGGTTTCTTT. Protein sequence: CASSAMRERGFF.

The rearrangement joins TRBV10-2 to TRBJ2-2; tentative D call: TRBD1 (6 bases). Germline V CDR1 and CDR2: WSHSY, SAAADI. V was trimmed by 8 bases and J by 3 bases, leaving 16 bases between them. The CDR3 extends over 15 amino acids. CDR3 amino acids: CASAPQGTDTGELFF. The DNA for the CDR3 is TGCGCCAGCGCTCCACAGGGTACCGACACCGGGGAGCTGTTTTTT.

The rearrangement joins TRBV15 to TRBJ2-2, with 10 nucleotides matching TRBD2. Germline CDR1 is LNHNV and CDR2 is YYDKDF (reference sequence). The CDR3 extends over 22 amino acids. With V trimmed by 1 base and J by 4 bases, 21 bases remained unmatched. CDR3 amino acids: CATSRVMGEGSEREGRTGELFF. In nucleotides, the CDR3 is TGTGCCACCAGCAGAGTGATGGGAGAGGGGTCTGAGCGGGAGGGCCGCACCGGGGAGCTGTTTTTT.